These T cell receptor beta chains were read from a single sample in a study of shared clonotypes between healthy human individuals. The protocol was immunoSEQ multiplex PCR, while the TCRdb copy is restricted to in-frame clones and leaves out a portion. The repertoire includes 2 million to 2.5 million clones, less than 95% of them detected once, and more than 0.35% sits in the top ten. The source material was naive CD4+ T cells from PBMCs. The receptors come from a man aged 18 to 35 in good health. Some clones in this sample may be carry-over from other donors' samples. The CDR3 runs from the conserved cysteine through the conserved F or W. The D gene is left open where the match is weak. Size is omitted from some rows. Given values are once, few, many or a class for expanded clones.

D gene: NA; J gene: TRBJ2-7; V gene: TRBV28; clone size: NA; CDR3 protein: CASTAPGASSSYEQYF; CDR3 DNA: TGTGCCAGCACAGCGCCGGGCGCCAGTAGCTCCTACGAGCAGTACTTC
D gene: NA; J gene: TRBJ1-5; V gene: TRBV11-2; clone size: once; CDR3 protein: CASSLGPSRDQPQHF; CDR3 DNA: TGTGCCAGCAGCTTGGGGCCGTCGCGGGATCAGCCCCAGCATTTT
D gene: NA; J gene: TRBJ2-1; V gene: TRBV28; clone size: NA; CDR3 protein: CASSLSGGQNEQFF; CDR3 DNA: TGTGCCAGCAGTTTATCCGGAGGCCAAAATGAGCAGTTCTTC
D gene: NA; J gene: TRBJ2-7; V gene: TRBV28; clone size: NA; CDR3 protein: CASSPGYYEQYF; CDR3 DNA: TGTGCCAGCAGTCCCGGCTATTACGAGCAGTACTTC
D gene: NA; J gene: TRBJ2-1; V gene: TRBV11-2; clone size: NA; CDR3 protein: CASSFPRVTYNEQFF; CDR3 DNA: TGTGCCAGCAGCTTCCCGAGGGTTACCTACAATGAGCAGTTCTTC
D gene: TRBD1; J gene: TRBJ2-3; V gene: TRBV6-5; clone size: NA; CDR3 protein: CASSWTGGGDTQYF; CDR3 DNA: TGTGCCAGCAGTTGGACAGGGGGGGGAGATACGCAGTATTTT
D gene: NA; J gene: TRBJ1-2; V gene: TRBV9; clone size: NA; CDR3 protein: CASSENPSPYGYTF; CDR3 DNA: TGTGCCAGCAGCGAAAACCCCAGCCCCTATGGCTACACCTTC
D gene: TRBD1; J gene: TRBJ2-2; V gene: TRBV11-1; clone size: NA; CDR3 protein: CASSLAGIGTGGTGELFF; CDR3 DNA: TGTGCCAGCAGCTTAGCGGGTATCGGGACAGGGGGCACCGGGGAGCTGTTTTTT
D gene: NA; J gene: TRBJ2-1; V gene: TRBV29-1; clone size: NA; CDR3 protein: CSVAGAIYNEQFF; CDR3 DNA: TGCAGCGTTGCAGGGGCGATCTACAATGAGCAGTTCTTC
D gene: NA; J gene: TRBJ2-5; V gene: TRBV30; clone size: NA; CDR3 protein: CAWIGRRAGMGQETQYF; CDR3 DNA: TGTGCCTGGATAGGTAGGCGGGCCGGAATGGGCCAAGAGACCCAGTACTTC
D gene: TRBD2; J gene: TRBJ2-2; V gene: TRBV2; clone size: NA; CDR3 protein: CASKESKTGLAGASTGELFF; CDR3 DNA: TGTGCCAGCAAAGAGAGCAAAACGGGACTAGCGGGAGCGAGCACCGGGGAGCTGTTTTTT
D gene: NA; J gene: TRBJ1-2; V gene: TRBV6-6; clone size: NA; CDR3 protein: CASKGVGYGYTF; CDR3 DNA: TGTGCCAGCAAGGGGGTGGGGTATGGCTACACCTTC
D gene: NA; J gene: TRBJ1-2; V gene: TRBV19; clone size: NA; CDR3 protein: CASSHRGGANYGYTF; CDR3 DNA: TGTGCCAGTAGTCACCGCGGGGGGGCTAACTATGGCTACACCTTC
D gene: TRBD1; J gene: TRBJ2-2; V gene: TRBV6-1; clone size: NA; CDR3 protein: CASSGQGNTGELFF; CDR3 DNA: TGTGCCAGCAGTGGACAGGGGAACACCGGGGAGCTGTTTTTT
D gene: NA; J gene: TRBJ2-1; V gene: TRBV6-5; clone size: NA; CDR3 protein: CASTQRVSYEQFF; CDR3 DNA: TGTGCCAGCACCCAGCGGGTCAGCTATGAGCAGTTCTTC
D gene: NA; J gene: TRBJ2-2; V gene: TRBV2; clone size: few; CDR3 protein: CASSEVRADTGELFF; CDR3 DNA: TGTGCCAGCAGTGAAGTTCGGGCAGACACCGGGGAGCTGTTTTTT
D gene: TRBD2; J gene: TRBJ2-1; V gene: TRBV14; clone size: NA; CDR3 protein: CASSRAGVRYNEQFF; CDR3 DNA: TGTGCCAGCAGCCGAGCGGGAGTCAGATACAATGAGCAGTTCTTC
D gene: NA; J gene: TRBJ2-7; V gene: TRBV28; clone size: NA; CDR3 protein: CASSLGLVYEQYF; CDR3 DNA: TGTGCCAGCAGTTTGGGACTCGTCTACGAGCAGTACTTC
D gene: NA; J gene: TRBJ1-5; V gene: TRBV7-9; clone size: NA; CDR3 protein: CASSDHGDQPQHF; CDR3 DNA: TGTGCCAGCAGCGACCATGGGGATCAGCCCCAGCATTTT
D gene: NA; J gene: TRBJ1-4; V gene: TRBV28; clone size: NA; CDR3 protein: CASSPGGGLANEKLFF; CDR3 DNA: TGTGCCAGCAGCCCTGGGGGGGGCTTGGCTAATGAAAAACTGTTTTTT
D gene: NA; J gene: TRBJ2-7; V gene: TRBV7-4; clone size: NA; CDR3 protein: CASSLAPRGSYEQYF; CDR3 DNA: TGTGCCAGCAGCTTGGCACCGCGGGGATCCTACGAGCAGTACTTC
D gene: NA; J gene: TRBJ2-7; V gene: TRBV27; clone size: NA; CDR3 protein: CASSRVGDNYEQYF; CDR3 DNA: TGTGCCAGCAGTCGGGTCGGGGACAACTACGAGCAGTACTTC
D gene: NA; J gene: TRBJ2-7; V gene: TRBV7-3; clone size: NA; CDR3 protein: CASSLIAPGEQYF; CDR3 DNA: TGTGCCAGCAGCTTAATAGCGCCCGGGGAGCAGTACTTC
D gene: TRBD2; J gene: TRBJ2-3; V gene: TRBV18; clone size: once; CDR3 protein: CASSLGTSGTDTQYF; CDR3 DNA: TGTGCCAGCTCCCTGGGGACTAGCGGCACAGATACGCAGTATTTT
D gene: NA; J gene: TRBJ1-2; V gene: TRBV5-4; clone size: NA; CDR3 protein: CASSPGNPGGLGGYTF; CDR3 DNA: TGTGCCAGCAGCCCAGGCAATCCCGGGGGGCTCGGTGGCTACACCTTC
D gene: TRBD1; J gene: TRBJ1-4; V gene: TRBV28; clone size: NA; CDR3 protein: CASSRRQGANEKLFF; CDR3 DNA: TGTGCCAGCAGTCGCCGACAGGGGGCGAATGAAAAACTGTTTTTT
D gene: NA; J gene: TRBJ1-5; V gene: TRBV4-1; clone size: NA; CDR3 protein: CASSQGGGPWDQPQHF; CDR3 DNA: TGCGCCAGCAGCCAAGGAGGAGGACCCTGGGACCAGCCCCAGCATTTT
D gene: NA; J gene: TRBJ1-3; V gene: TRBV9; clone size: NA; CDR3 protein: CASSTGLGNTIYF; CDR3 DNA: TGTGCCAGCAGTACAGGGCTTGGAAACACCATATATTTT
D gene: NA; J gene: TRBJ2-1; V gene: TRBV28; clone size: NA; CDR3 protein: CASQASREQFF; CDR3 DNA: TGTGCCAGCCAAGCCTCCCGGGAGCAGTTCTTC
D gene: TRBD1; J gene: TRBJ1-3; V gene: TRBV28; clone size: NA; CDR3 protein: CASSLATGGFGNTIYF; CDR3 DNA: TGTGCCAGCAGTTTAGCCACAGGGGGATTTGGAAACACCATATATTTT
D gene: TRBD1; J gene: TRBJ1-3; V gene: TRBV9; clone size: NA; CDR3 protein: CASSVGRTGDSGNTIYF; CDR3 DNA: TGTGCCAGCAGCGTAGGAAGGACAGGGGACTCTGGAAACACCATATATTTT
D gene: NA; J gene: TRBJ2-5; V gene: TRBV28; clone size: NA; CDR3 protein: CASSLSQNGQTQYF; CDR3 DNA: TGTGCCAGCAGTTTAAGCCAGAATGGTCAGACCCAGTACTTC
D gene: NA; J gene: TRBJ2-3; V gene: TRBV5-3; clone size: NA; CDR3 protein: CARSYTDTQYF; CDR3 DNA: TGTGCCAGAAGCTACACAGATACGCAGTATTTT
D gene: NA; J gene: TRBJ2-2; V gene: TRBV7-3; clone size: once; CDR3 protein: CASSPRGGTNTGELFF; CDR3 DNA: TGTGCCAGCAGCCCCAGAGGTGGTACGAACACCGGGGAGCTATTTTTT
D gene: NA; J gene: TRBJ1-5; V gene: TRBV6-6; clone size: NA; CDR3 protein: CASTPPGPINQPQHF; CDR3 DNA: TGTGCCAGCACGCCCCCGGGACCAATAAATCAGCCCCAGCATTTT
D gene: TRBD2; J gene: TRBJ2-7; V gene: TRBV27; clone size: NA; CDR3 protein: CASSTPGLARHEQYF; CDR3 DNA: TGTGCCAGCAGTACGCCGGGACTAGCGCGACACGAGCAGTACTTC
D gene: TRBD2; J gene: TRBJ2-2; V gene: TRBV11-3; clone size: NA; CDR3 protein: CASSPAGGRGGTGELFF; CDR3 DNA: TGTGCCAGCAGTCCGGCGGGCGGGAGGGGTGGCACCGGGGAGCTGTTTTTT
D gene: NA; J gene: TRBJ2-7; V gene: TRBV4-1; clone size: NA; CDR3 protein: CASSQDRGGSPYEQYF; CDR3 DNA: TGCGCCAGCAGCCAAGATCGAGGAGGGTCCCCCTACGAGCAGTACTTC
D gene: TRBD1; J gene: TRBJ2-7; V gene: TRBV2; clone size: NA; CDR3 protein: CASSGETGDEQYF; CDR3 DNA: TGTGCCAGCAGTGGGGAGACAGGGGACGAGCAGTACTTC